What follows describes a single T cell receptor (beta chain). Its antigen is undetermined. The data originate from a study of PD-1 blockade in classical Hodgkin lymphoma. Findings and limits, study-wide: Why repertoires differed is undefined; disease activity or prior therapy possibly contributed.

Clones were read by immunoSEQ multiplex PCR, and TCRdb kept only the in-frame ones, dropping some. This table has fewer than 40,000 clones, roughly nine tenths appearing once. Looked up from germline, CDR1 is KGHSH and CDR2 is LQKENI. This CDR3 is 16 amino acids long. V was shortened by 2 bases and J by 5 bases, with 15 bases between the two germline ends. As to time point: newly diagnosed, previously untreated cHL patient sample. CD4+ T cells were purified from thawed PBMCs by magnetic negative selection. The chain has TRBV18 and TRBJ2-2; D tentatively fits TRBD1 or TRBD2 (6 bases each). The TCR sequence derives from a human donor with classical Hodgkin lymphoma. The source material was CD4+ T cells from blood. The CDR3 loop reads CASSPTGPGGTGELFF. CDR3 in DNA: TGTGCCAGCTCACCAACAGGGCCCGGGGGTACCGGGGAGCTGTTTTTT.